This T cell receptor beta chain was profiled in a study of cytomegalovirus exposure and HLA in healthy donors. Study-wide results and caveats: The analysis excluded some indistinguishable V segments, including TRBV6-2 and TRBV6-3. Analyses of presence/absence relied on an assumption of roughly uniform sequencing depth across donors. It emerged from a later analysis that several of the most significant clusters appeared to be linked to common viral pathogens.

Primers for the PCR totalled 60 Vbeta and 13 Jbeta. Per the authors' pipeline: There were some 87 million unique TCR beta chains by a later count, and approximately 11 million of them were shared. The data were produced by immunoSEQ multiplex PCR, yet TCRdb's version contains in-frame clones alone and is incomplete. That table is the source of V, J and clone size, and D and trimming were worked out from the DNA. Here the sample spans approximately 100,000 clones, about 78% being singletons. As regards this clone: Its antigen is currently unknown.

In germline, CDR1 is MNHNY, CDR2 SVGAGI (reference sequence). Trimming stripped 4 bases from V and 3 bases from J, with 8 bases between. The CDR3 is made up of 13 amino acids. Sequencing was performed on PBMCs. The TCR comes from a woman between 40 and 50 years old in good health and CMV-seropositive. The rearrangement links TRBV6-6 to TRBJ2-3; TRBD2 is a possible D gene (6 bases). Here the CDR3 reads CASSWAGTDTQYF. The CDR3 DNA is TGTGCCAGCAGTTGGGCGGGGACAGATACGCAGTATTTT.